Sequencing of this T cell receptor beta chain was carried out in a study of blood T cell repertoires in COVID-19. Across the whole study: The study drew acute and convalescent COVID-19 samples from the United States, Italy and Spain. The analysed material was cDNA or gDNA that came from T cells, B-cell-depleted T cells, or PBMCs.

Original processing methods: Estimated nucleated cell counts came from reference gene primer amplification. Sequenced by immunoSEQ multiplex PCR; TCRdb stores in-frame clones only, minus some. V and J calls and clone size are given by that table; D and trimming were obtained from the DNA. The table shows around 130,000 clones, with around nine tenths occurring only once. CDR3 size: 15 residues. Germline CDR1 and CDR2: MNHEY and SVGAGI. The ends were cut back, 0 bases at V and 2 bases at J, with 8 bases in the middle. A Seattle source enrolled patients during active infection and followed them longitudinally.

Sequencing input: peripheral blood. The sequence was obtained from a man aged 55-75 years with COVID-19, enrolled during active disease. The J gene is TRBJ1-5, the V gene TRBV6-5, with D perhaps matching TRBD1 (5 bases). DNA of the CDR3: TGTGCCAGCAGTTACTCGGGCAGGGGCAATCAGCCCCAGCATTTT. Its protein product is CASSYSGRGNQPQHF.